Sequencing of this TCR beta chain was carried out in a study of T-cell reconstitution after alpha-beta-depleted transplantation in children. Ten or more counts support this clonotype. This CDR3 region has 16 residues. Trimming took off 2 bases at V and 10 bases at J, with 23 bases between the two ends. Germline V lookup: CDR1 SEHNR, CDR2 FQNEAQ (reference sequence). Preparation of the TCRbeta library involved a method that used unique molecular identifiers. Via MiXCR, TCRdb re-called the PCR reads, giving one row per CDR3 protein. This table holds 330,000 or so distinct CDR3 sequences, 10% found once.

The sequence was collected from a human donor who donated a stem cell graft to a child with acute lymphoblastic leukemia. The sequenced sample was PBMCs from the stem cell graft donor, obtained from the stem cell graft. The rearrangement links TRBV7-9 to TRBJ2-5; a possible D gene is TRBD2 (6 bases). The CDR3 region is CASSLMGRSLPEGQYF. The CDR3 DNA is TGTGCCAGCAGCTTAATGGGGCGGAGCCTTCCGGAGGGCCAGTACTTC.